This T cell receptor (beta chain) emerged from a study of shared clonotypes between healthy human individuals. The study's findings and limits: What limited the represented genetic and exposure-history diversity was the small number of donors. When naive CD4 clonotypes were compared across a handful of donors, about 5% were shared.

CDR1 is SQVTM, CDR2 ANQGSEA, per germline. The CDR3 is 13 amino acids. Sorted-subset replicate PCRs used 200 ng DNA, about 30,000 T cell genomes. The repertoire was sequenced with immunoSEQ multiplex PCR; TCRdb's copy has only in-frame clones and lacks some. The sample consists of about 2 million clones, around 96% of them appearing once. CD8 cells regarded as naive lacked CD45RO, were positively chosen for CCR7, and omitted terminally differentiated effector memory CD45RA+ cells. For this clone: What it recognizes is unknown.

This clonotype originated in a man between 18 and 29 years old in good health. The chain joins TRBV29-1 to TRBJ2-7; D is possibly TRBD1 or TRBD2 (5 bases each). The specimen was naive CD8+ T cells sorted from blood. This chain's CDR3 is CSAYGTSSYEQYF. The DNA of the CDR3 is TGCAGTGCTTATGGGACGTCTTCCTACGAGCAGTACTTC.